This entry concerns a single T cell receptor (beta chain). Its antigen has not been determined. No base quality values were provided; no much bigger clone lies one nucleotide off. The entry originates in a study of technical replicates of blood from several donors (dated by TCRdb to about 2017). The library was produced with the immunoSEQ multiplex PCR assay. TCRdb obtained this table from immuneACCESS and retained in-frame rearrangements with V and J assigned. These tables miss some clones; where compared with another copy, unresolved V genes account for less than half of the shortfall, and the remainder is unexplained. The sample contains tens of thousands of clones, 98% of them found a single time. 0.2% to 0.25% of the sample comes from the top ten. The receptor comes from a human donor in good health. The sample taken for sequencing was T cells isolated from PBMCs.

The CDR3 region: CASSPGQCYSGNTIYF. In nucleotide form, the sequence is TGTGCCAGCAGCCCGGGACAGTGCTACTCTGGAAACACCATATATTTT. This receptor chain uses TRBV6-7 and TRBJ1-3, with 7 bases matching TRBD1. TRBV6-7 carries the ORF label, with uncertain function. V has 6 bases trimmed and J has 0 bases trimmed; junction bases matching no gene number 8. The CDR3 covers 16 residues, taking in both the cysteine and the phenylalanine. Here the CDR3 DNA is all that survives: 48 bases in frame from base 1.